This entry features one TCR beta chain sequence. Its antigen is unknown. A multiplex PCR was run with 60 Vbeta primers and 13 Jbeta primers. Sequencing was performed with immunoSEQ multiplex PCR; in TCRdb, only in-frame clones are kept and a portion is missing. Its listing shows under 130,000 clones. The data are from a study of cytomegalovirus exposure and HLA in healthy donors. Broader study findings: V- and J-gene trimming in TCR beta was tied to a missense DCLRE1C variant by an analysis performed later. Presence/absence analysis assumed near-uniform sequencing depth across donors. Specificity of a few CMV-associated chains for CMV antigens was verified in vitro.

In germline, CDR1 is MNHEY, CDR2 SMNVEV (reference sequence). V trimming: 3 bases; J trimming: 0 bases; junction bases outside the gene matches: 8. This CDR3 is built from 17 residues. Unrecorded immune exposure was likely among donors, who were nominally healthy when sampled. The sequence was obtained from a man in his forties in good health and CMV-seronegative. Specimen: PBMCs. The chain has TRBV27 and TRBJ2-1, with 7 nucleotides matching TRBD2. The DNA for the CDR3 is TGTGCCAGCAGTTTGGGTTCTAGCGGTAGCTCCTACAATGAGCAGTTCTTC. Protein: CASSLGSSGSSYNEQFF.